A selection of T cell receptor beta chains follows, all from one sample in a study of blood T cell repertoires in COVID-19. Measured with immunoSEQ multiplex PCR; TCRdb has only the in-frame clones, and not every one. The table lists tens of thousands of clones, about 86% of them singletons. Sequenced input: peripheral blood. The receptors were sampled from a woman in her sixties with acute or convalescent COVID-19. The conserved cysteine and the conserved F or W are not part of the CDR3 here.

CDR3 protein: ASSESGKGDQPQH
J gene: TRBJ1-5
V gene: TRBV25-1

CDR3 protein: ASRRLAGGPGELF
J gene: TRBJ2-2
V gene: TRBV3-1/TRBV3-2

CDR3 protein: AISETALAGGAKNIQY
J gene: TRBJ2-4
V gene: TRBV10-3

CDR3 protein: ASSLGGVVQETQY
J gene: TRBJ2-5
V gene: TRBV5-1

CDR3 protein: ASQRGKQF
J gene: TRBJ2-1
V gene: TRBV2

CDR3 protein: ASSLLQGDSPLH
J gene: TRBJ1-6
V gene: TRBV28

CDR3 protein: ASSQTSASSTDTQY
J gene: TRBJ2-3
V gene: TRBV4-1

CDR3 protein: ASSRDRYYEQY
J gene: TRBJ2-7
V gene: TRBV7-3

CDR3 protein: ASSRDRSSGNTIY
J gene: TRBJ1-3
V gene: TRBV5-5

CDR3 protein: ASSPLQGQNYGYT
J gene: TRBJ1-2
V gene: TRBV5-1

CDR3 protein: ASSLRGGNNSPLH
J gene: TRBJ1-6
V gene: TRBV5-4

CDR3 protein: ASSYLARRASYEQY
J gene: TRBJ2-7
V gene: TRBV6-6

CDR3 protein: ASSLAEGAGEKLF
J gene: TRBJ1-4
V gene: TRBV5-1

CDR3 protein: ASSEGTSMAADTQY
J gene: TRBJ2-3
V gene: TRBV9

CDR3 protein: ASSLRHAPDSPLH
J gene: TRBJ1-6
V gene: TRBV5-5

CDR3 protein: ASSPTGSNQPQH
J gene: TRBJ1-5
V gene: TRBV6-5

CDR3 protein: ASSVRQGVNSYEQY
J gene: TRBJ2-7
V gene: TRBV7-9

CDR3 protein: ASSGRGLGYGYT
J gene: TRBJ1-2
V gene: TRBV28

CDR3 protein: ASEKGAGANVLT
J gene: TRBJ2-6
V gene: TRBV28

CDR3 protein: ASRWEGPKETQY
J gene: TRBJ2-5
V gene: TRBV2

CDR3 protein: ASSQGRTENTEAF
J gene: TRBJ1-1
V gene: TRBV3-1/TRBV3-2

CDR3 protein: SVEPSATGERQPQH
J gene: TRBJ1-5
V gene: TRBV29-1

CDR3 protein: ASSLLDDEQF
J gene: TRBJ2-1
V gene: TRBV6-6

CDR3 protein: ASSIDAGVRYNEQF
J gene: TRBJ2-1
V gene: TRBV19

CDR3 protein: ASSLGLAGGVQETQY
J gene: TRBJ2-5
V gene: TRBV5-8

CDR3 protein: ASSPRTGGRLEAF
J gene: TRBJ1-1
V gene: TRBV18

CDR3 protein: ASSVAGKYGYT
J gene: TRBJ1-2
V gene: TRBV9

CDR3 protein: ASSQEGRGEKLF
J gene: TRBJ1-4
V gene: TRBV4-2

CDR3 protein: ASSEARRSNTGELF
J gene: TRBJ2-2
V gene: TRBV2

CDR3 protein: ACSGYQETQY
J gene: TRBJ2-5
V gene: TRBV30

CDR3 protein: ASSRGGFGEQY
J gene: TRBJ2-7
V gene: TRBV5-8

CDR3 protein: ASHRGGSYEQY
J gene: TRBJ2-7
V gene: TRBV6-6

CDR3 protein: ASSIRGTEAF
J gene: TRBJ1-1
V gene: TRBV19

CDR3 protein: ASSYDRRGADTQY
J gene: TRBJ2-3
V gene: TRBV6-5

CDR3 protein: ASSQYSNQPQH
J gene: TRBJ1-5
V gene: TRBV28

CDR3 protein: ASSLAIAGKNIQY
J gene: TRBJ2-4
V gene: TRBV5-4

CDR3 protein: ASSDGTGGNEQF
J gene: TRBJ2-1
V gene: TRBV27

CDR3 protein: ASSLDRGYGYT
J gene: TRBJ1-2
V gene: TRBV7-9

CDR3 protein: ASRRQGAVDEQF
J gene: TRBJ2-1
V gene: TRBV5-1

CDR3 protein: ASSRQGLGGYT
J gene: TRBJ1-2
V gene: TRBV7-2

CDR3 protein: ATSRGHRASGKLF
J gene: TRBJ1-4
V gene: TRBV15

CDR3 protein: ASSFRLGAYNEQF
J gene: TRBJ2-1
V gene: TRBV27

CDR3 protein: ASSVATGGTGEKLF
J gene: TRBJ1-4
V gene: TRBV9